Below are 24 T cell receptor beta chains sequenced from a single sample in a study of blood T cell repertoires in COVID-19. The repertoire was sequenced with immunoSEQ multiplex PCR; TCRdb's copy has only in-frame clones and lacks some. The sample carries more than 90,000 clones, over 80% recorded once. Sequencing was done on a sample of peripheral blood. The receptors originated from a man aged 50 to 60 with active COVID-19.

This clone has just a few counts. One end of the junction does not line up with germline, which may come from a read error. The chain joins TRBV3-1 (or the pseudogene TRBV3-2) to TRBJ2-7; D may be TRBD2 (6 bases). Germline lookup yields CDR1 LGHDT and CDR2 YNNKEL (reference sequence). There are 13 residues in the CDR3. DNA of the CDR3: TGTGCCAGCAGCCAAGGGAATGGGAGGAGGACCCACTTC. Its translation is CASSQGNGRRTHF.

The chain carries TRBV7-2 and TRBJ2-7, with D maybe TRBD1 (6 bases). This CDR3 spans 15 amino acids. Trimming took 3 bases from V and 5 from J, leaving 17 bases between them. Germline V gives CDR1 SGHTA, CDR2 FQGNSA. As DNA, the CDR3 is TGTGCCAGCAGCTTTGTAACAGGGAGATACGACGAGCAGTACTTC. Translating gives CASSFVTGRYDEQYF.

V gene TRBV21-1 combines with J gene TRBJ2-1; the table's D gene call, TRBD2, was not cross checked with the DNA. TRBV21-1 is annotated as a pseudogene. This CDR3 is 10 amino acids long. CDR3 amino acids: CASRSGEQFF. The CDR3 DNA reads TGTGCCAGCCGGAGCGGTGAGCAGTTCTTC.

The rearrangement links TRBV4-1 to TRBJ1-6; 8 bases fit TRBD1. V lost 0 bases and J lost 7; bases outside the gene matches: 11. The V gene's germline CDR1 is MGHRA and CDR2 YSYEKL. The CDR3 has 18 amino acids. The CDR3 loop is CASSQDLTRDRGNSPLHF. The CDR3 DNA reads TGCGCCAGCAGCCAAGATCTTACAAGAGACAGGGGAAATTCACCCCTCCACTTT.

The chain recombines TRBV2 with TRBJ2-7, with 11 positions matching TRBD2. V shed 6 bases and J 12 bases; nucleotides not matched to a gene: 16. Germline loops: CDR1 SNHLY, CDR2 FYNNEI. This CDR3 has 15 amino acids. In DNA, the CDR3 is TGTGCCAGCAGACTTCGACTAGCGGGATTATATTTGTGGTACTTC. This gives the protein CASRLRLAGLYLWYF.

This clone was recorded only once. The chain uses TRBV5-1 and TRBJ1-1, with unresolved D. CDR3 length equals 12 residues. Trimming stripped 0 bases from V and 7 bases from J, with 7 bases between. From germline, CDR1 is SGHRS and CDR2 YFSETQ. The CDR3 DNA is TGCGCCAGCAGCTTGGACGGTAATGAAGCTTTCTTT. This sequence encodes CASSLDGNEAFF.

This clone has only one observation. The V and J genes are TRBV30 and TRBJ2-3; TRBD1 agrees at 7 bases. This CDR3 spans 14 amino acids. The V segment lost 2 bases and the J segment 0 bases; nucleotides outside the gene matches: 2. CDR1 and CDR2 from the germline V gene are GTSNPN and SVGIG (reference sequence). This chain's CDR3 is CAWSWGQSTDTQYF. Here the CDR3 DNA reads TGTGCCTGGAGTTGGGGACAGAGCACAGATACGCAGTATTTT.

The rearrangement joins TRBV5-6 to TRBJ1-2, with D hard to call. This CDR3 has 14 amino acids. Germline-derived CDR1 and CDR2 are SGHDT and YYEEEE. V lost 5 bases, J lost 4 bases, and 15 bases lay in between. The chain's CDR3 is CASRPLAGVYGYTF. The CDR3 DNA reads TGTGCCAGCAGACCCCTCGCAGGCGTCTATGGCTACACCTTC.

The chain employs TRBV28 and TRBJ2-7, with TRBD2 matching over 8 bases. This CDR3 region has 15 residues. The germline V gene encodes CDR1 MDHEN and CDR2 SYDVKM. The V and J ends lost 5 bases and 3 bases, in that order; junction bases with no gene match: 9. DNA for the CDR3: TGTGCCAGCAGTCCGCCGACTAGCGTATACTACGAGCAGTACTTC. Protein sequence: CASSPPTSVYYEQYF. Full variable domain (missing parts from reference TRBV28 and TRBJ2-7): DVKVTQSSRYLVKRTGEKVFLECVQDMDHENMFWYRQDPGLGLRLIYFSYDVKMKEKGDIPEGYSVSREKKERFSLILESASTNQTSMYLCASSPPTSVYYEQYFGPGTRLTVT.

This clone was recorded only once. The chain joins TRBV4-1 to TRBJ1-1; the match to TRBD1 covers 8 bases. V was clipped by 3 bases and J by 4 bases; unmatched bases: 7. This CDR3 comprises 15 residues. Germline CDR1 MGHRA, CDR2 YSYEKL. In DNA form, the CDR3 reads TGCGCCAGCAGCCACGGACAGGGAAAAACCACTGAAGCTTTCTTT. It translates to CASSHGQGKTTEAFF.

There are a few counts of this clone. V and J are TRBV19 and TRBJ1-1; D not resolved. V lost 5 bases and J 4 bases, leaving 11 bases between the germline ends. Looked up from germline, CDR1 is LNHDA and CDR2 is SQIVND (reference sequence). This CDR3 region has 13 residues. CDR3 in amino acids: CASSYKDFTEAFF. The CDR3 DNA reads TGTGCCAGTAGTTACAAGGACTTCACTGAAGCTTTCTTT.

The rearrangement links TRBV19 to TRBJ1-1, with a possible D match to TRBD1 (6 bases). The ends were cut back, 6 bases at V and 7 bases at J, with 18 bases in the middle. CDR1 LNHDA and CDR2 SQIVND come from the germline V gene (reference sequence). This CDR3 spans 14 amino acids. The CDR3 nucleotides read TGTGCCAGTAGCACCTCCAGGGGCCCGAGTGAAGCTTTCTTT. It yields the protein CASSTSRGPSEAFF. The whole variable domain, remainder taken from reference TRBV19 and TRBJ1-1, is DGGITQSPKYLFRKEGQNVTLSCEQNLNHDAMYWYRQDPGQGLRLIYYSQIVNDFQKGDIAEGYSVSREKKESFPLTVTSAQKNPTAFYLCASSTSRGPSEAFFGQGTRLTVV.

The V call is TRBV12-5, the J call TRBJ2-2, with 10 bases identical to TRBD2. Unmatched junction bases numbered 7, after V lost 2 bases and J lost 7 bases. CDR1 is LGHNT, CDR2 FRNRAP, per germline. This CDR3 is built from 16 residues. The CDR3 sequence is CASGLRSSGSHGELFF. CDR3 DNA: TGTGCTAGTGGTTTGAGGTCTAGCGGGAGCCACGGGGAGCTGTTTTTT.

The V and J genes are TRBV30 and TRBJ1-2; 7 nucleotides line up with TRBD1. Germline V gene data show CDR1 as GTSNPN and CDR2 as SVGIG (reference sequence). V lost 8 bases and J lost 8; bases outside the gene matches: 14. CDR3 length: 13 amino acids. CDR3: CAGKKQGRGGYTF. The CDR3, as DNA: TGTGCCGGGAAAAAACAGGGGAGAGGAGGCTACACCTTC.

The J gene is TRBJ1-6, the V gene TRBV6-4; a possible D gene is TRBD1 (5 bases). Germline V gene lookup returns CDR1 MRHNA and CDR2 SNTAGT. Trimming removed 4 bases from V and 6 bases from J, with 22 bases in between. The CDR3 spans 18 residues. CDR3 nucleotide sequence: TGTGCCAGCAGTGCCCCCGGGTCTAGGGGTACGCGTAATTCACCCCTCCACTTT. Translation gives CASSAPGSRGTRNSPLHF.

The chain joins TRBV28 to TRBJ1-6; maybe TRBD1 (6 bases). CDR1 and CDR2 from the germline V gene are MDHEN and SYDVKM. The CDR3 runs to 16 residues. V was clipped by 2 bases and J by 0 bases, with 8 bases between them. CDR3 nucleotide sequence: TGTGCCAGCAGTTTAACAGGGAGCTCCTATAATTCACCCCTCCACTTT. Protein: CASSLTGSSYNSPLHF. Filled out from reference TRBV28 and TRBJ1-6, the complete variable domain reads DVKVTQSSRYLVKRTGEKVFLECVQDMDHENMFWYRQDPGLGLRLIYFSYDVKMKEKGDIPEGYSVSREKKERFSLILESASTNQTSMYLCASSLTGSSYNSPLHFGNGTRLTVT.

A single count supports this clone. The junction differs from germline at one of its ends, possibly a read error. The V call is TRBV12-3 or TRBV12-4, the J call TRBJ2-1; D perhaps matches TRBD2 (6 bases). The CDR3 sequence is 12 residues long. CDR3 in DNA: TGTGCCAGCAGTTTAGAGTCCGGGAGATCAGTCTTC. Translated, it gives CASSLESGRSVF.

The genes are TRBV5-1 and TRBJ2-1, with 13 bases identical to TRBD2. The germline gives CDR1 SGHRS, CDR2 YFSETQ. The CDR3 length is 17 residues. V shed 4 bases and J 6 bases; nucleotides not matched to a gene: 10. CDR3 residues: CASSPKTSGRAANEQFF. The CDR3 DNA reads as TGCGCCAGCAGCCCAAAAACTAGCGGGAGGGCCGCCAATGAGCAGTTCTTC. Looking up the rest from reference TRBV5-1 and TRBJ2-1 gives the full variable domain: KAGVTQTPRYLIKTRGQQVTLSCSPISGHRSVSWYQQTPGQGLQFLFEYFSETQRNKGNFPGRFSGRQFSNSRSEMNVSTLELGDSALYLCASSPKTSGRAANEQFFGPGTRLTVL.

V is TRBV24-1 and J is TRBJ2-6, with D unclear. The V end lost 4 bases, the J end lost 0 bases, and 6 bases lay between the germline ends. This CDR3 has 15 residues. Germline lookup yields CDR1 KGHDR and CDR2 SFDVKD. CDR3 DNA sequence: TGTGCCACCAGTGACACGGGCTCTGGGGCCAACGTCCTGACTTTC. Translation gives CATSDTGSGANVLTF.

The rearrangement links TRBV5-1 to TRBJ2-4; tentative D call: TRBD2 (6 bases). Germline CDR1 SGHRS, CDR2 YFSETQ. Trimming took 4 bases from V and 1 from J, leaving 12 bases between them. The CDR3 spans 15 residues. DNA of the CDR3: TGCGCCAGCAGCCCCGGGGAGGCGGCCAAAAACATTCAGTACTTC. Amino acid sequence: CASSPGEAAKNIQYF.

The chain has TRBV9 and TRBJ2-7; D is perhaps TRBD1 (5 bases). This CDR3 region has 14 residues. Germline values: CDR1 SGDLS, CDR2 YYNGEE. Trimming shortened V by 0 bases and J by 2 bases, and 9 bases separated the two germline ends. The CDR3 DNA follows: TGTGCCAGCAGCGTAGATTTGGGGCCCTACGAGCAGTACTTC. As protein: CASSVDLGPYEQYF.

This clone came up a few times. This rearrangement joins TRBV28 to TRBJ2-7; maybe TRBD1 (5 bases). V dropped 9 bases and J dropped 4 bases, with 13 bases sitting between them. CDR3 size: 12 residues. CDR1 is MDHEN, CDR2 SYDVKM, per germline. CDR3 sequence: CASKSRVYEQYF. The CDR3 nucleotides read TGTGCCAGTAAATCCAGGGTTTACGAGCAGTACTTC.

This clone was counted a single time. V gene TRBV15 combines with J gene TRBJ2-1; D is uncertain. The V end lost 3 bases, the J end lost 0 bases, and 6 bases lay between the germline ends. The CDR3 contains 14 residues. The V gene's germline CDR1 is LNHNV and CDR2 YYDKDF (reference sequence). Here the CDR3 reads CATSRESSYNEQFF. The CDR3 DNA sequence: TGTGCCACCAGCAGGGAGAGCTCCTACAATGAGCAGTTCTTC.

This chain links TRBV6-5 with TRBJ1-1; tentative D call: TRBD1 (6 bases). Trimming left V 7 bases short and J 5 bases short, with 11 bases between. The germline gives CDR1 MNHEY, CDR2 SVGAGI. The CDR3 consists of 12 residues. CDR3 coding DNA: TGTGCCAGCACCGGACAGCTAACTGAAGCTTTCTTT. The encoded protein is CASTGQLTEAFF.